A selection of T cell receptor beta chains follows, all from one sample in a study of blood T cells in healthy people across ages. MiXCR, run by TCRdb on the 5' RACE reads, gives a single entry per CDR3 protein. The sample contains about 840,000 distinct CDR3 sequences, about 29% of which appear only once. These data were also reused for a study on T cells of mothers and their children.

Sequencing input: blood. These receptors were taken from a woman between 40 and 55 years old in good health. Both conserved end residues are part of each CDR3. Fields, in order: clone size, V gene, J gene, D gene, CDR3 DNA, CDR3 protein. D genes are given only for firm matches. Not every row has a clone size; where given, it reads once, few, many or a size class.

>few|TRBV11-2|TRBJ2-7|-
TGTGCCAGCAGCTTAGGTTCCGGCCAGGCATACGGGCAGTACTTC
CASSLGSGQAYGQYF
>few|TRBV28|TRBJ2-1|-
TGTGCCAGCAGTTCGCGGGCGAGGGAGCAGTTCTTC
CASSSRAREQFF
>once|TRBV13|TRBJ1-1|-
TGTGCCAGCAGCTGGACCGTGGATATGAACACTGAAGCTTTCTTT
CASSWTVDMNTEAFF
>many|TRBV12-3/TRBV12-4|TRBJ2-3|-
TGTGCCAGCACCTTCGGTGACCCGAGGGTTCCAGATACGCAGTATTTT
CASTFGDPRVPDTQYF
>many|TRBV20-1|TRBJ2-7|-
TGCAGCACGGGCGGTAAACCCTACGAGCAGTACTTC
CSTGGKPYEQYF
>-|TRBV7-9|TRBJ2-3|TRBD2
TGTGCCAGCAGCGCGCCGGGACTAGCGAAAACAGATACGCAGTATTTT
CASSAPGLAKTDTQYF
>-|TRBV5-1|TRBJ2-2|TRBD2
TGCGCCAGCAGCTTCTTAGGACTAGCGGGACGGGGCACCGGGGAGCTGTTTTTT
CASSFLGLAGRGTGELFF
>many|TRBV9|TRBJ2-3|TRBD2
TGTGCCAGCAGCGTATTCCCGGCGGGGACTAGCGGGGGAAGCCTAACAGATACGCAGTATTTT
CASSVFPAGTSGGSLTDTQYF
>-|TRBV4-2|TRBJ2-3|TRBD2
TGTGCCAGCAGCCAAGATCGCAGCGGGAGAGCCACAGATACGCAGTATTTT
CASSQDRSGRATDTQYF
>-|TRBV6-6|TRBJ2-5|TRBD1
TGTGCCAGCAGTTCCCTTAAGATGACAGGGGTTTCTCGTGAGCAGTACTTC
CASSSLKMTGVSREQYF
>many|TRBV9|TRBJ2-7|-
TGTGCCAGCAGTCCACAGGGACGCTACGAGCAGTACTTC
CASSPQGRYEQYF
>many|TRBV7-2|TRBJ1-4|TRBD1
TGTGCCAGCAGCTCACAGGGGGGGAATGAAAAACTGTTTTTT
CASSSQGGNEKLFF
>few|TRBV29-1|TRBJ1-1|-
TGCAGCGTTGTCCACGTAAGGGGGGAGGAAGCTTTCTTT
CSVVHVRGEEAFF
>few|TRBV5-1|TRBJ1-1|-
TGCGCCAGCAGCTTGGAAACTCTGAACATTGAAGCTTTCTTT
CASSLETLNIEAFF
>-|TRBV4-3|TRBJ2-7|-
TGCGCCAGCAGCCAAGATAAACAGCCTACCTACGAGCAGTACTTC
CASSQDKQPTYEQYF
>-|TRBV7-9|TRBJ2-7|-
TGTGCCAGCAGCCCCCGACAGGGACTCTTCTACGAGCAGTACTTC
CASSPRQGLFYEQYF
>few|TRBV13|TRBJ2-5|TRBD2
TGTGCCAGCAGCTTCGGACTAGCGGGTAACCAAGAGACCCAGTACTTC
CASSFGLAGNQETQYF
>many|TRBV9|TRBJ1-2|TRBD1
TGTGCCAGCAGCAAACAGGGGATTGACTATGGCTACACCTTC
CASSKQGIDYGYTF
>few|TRBV10-3|TRBJ1-1|-
TGTGCCATCAGTGAGACAGGACGGGGGAACACTGAAGCTTTCTTT
CAISETGRGNTEAFF
>-|TRBV3-1|TRBJ2-3|-
TGTGCCAGCAGCCGTGTCGGGGGGCCCACAGATACGCAGTATTTT
CASSRVGGPTDTQYF
>-|TRBV7-2|TRBJ2-5|-
TGTGCCAGCAGCCTAGCAGGTTACCAAGGGACCCAGTACTTC
CASSLAGYQGTQYF
>few|TRBV5-1|TRBJ1-2|TRBD1
TGCGCCAGCAGCTTAGTGGACACTGCCGGGACAGATCCCTATGGCTACACCTTC
CASSLVDTAGTDPYGYTF
>-|TRBV29-1|TRBJ2-2|-
TGCAGCGTTGGGGCGGGGCGAGGCACCGGGGAGCTGTTTTTT
CSVGAGRGTGELFF
>-|TRBV6-1|TRBJ1-5|-
TGTGCCAGCAGTGAAGCTATTAATCAGCCCCAGCATTTT
CASSEAINQPQHF
>-|TRBV5-6|TRBJ2-3|TRBD2
TGTGCCGGCAGCTTGGATCCTAGCGGGGAATATACGCAGTATTTT
CAGSLDPSGEYTQYF
>many|TRBV7-2|TRBJ2-6|TRBD1
TGTGCCAGCAGAAATCAGGGGGCGACTGGGGCCAACGTCCTGACTTTC
CASRNQGATGANVLTF
>-|TRBV12-3/TRBV12-4|TRBJ2-7|-
TGTGCCAGCAGCTTCGGCAACACTTACGAGCAGTACTTC
CASSFGNTYEQYF
>many|TRBV4-2|TRBJ2-1|-
TGTGCCAGCAGCCAAGATGGTACGGGGGCCTACAATGAGCAGTTCTTC
CASSQDGTGAYNEQFF